This TCR beta chain was recovered during a study of CD8 T cells in ankylosing spondylitis. By quantitative 5'-RACE with molecular barcodes, the TCR beta libraries were made. TCRdb passed the 5' RACE reads through MiXCR, listing each CDR3 protein once. The sample has approximately 240,000 distinct CDR3 sequences; roughly a quarter are singletons. Whole-study findings and limits: Those disease-linked clones were CD8+; they were also relatively rare in peripheral blood. In ankylosing spondylitis blood, a motif of eight highly homologous TCR beta variants appeared characteristic. Reportedly, disease-linked clones are significantly enriched in ankylosing spondylitis patients' matched synovial fluid.

This clonotype was found many times. Antigen unknown. This sequence originates from a male donor with ankylosing spondylitis or in good health (not recorded which). What was sequenced was blood, either unsorted or a sorted T cell fraction (not recorded which).

The CDR3 nucleotides are TGTGCCAGCAGCAATCTATACGAGCAGTACTTC. It is translated as CASSNLYEQYF. The chain combines TRBV7-2 with TRBJ2-7; D remains ambiguous. CDR1 and CDR2 from the germline V gene are SGHTA and FQGNSA. V lost 5 bases and J 4 bases, leaving 6 bases between the germline ends. This CDR3 contains 11 residues.